The rows below give T cell receptor beta chains drawn from one sample of a study of blood T cell repertoires in COVID-19. Generated by immunoSEQ multiplex PCR, the TCRdb table keeps only in-frame clones and is missing some. This table holds under 200,000 clones, about nine tenths found once. The sample was peripheral blood. The receptors originated from a woman between 55 and 75 years old with COVID-19, enrolled during active disease. Both conserved end residues are part of each CDR3. D genes are given only for firm matches. Clone sizes are given selectively: once, few, many, or a class where the clone is expanded.

CDR3,DNA,size,J,D,V
CASSPTGGRSNEQFF,TGTGCCAGCAGTCCGACAGGGGGCCGAAGCAATGAGCAGTTCTTC,few,TRBJ2-1,TRBD1,TRBV2
CASSFQQGKSNYGYTF,TGTGCCAGCAGCTTCCAACAGGGGAAATCAAACTATGGCTACACCTTC,NA,TRBJ1-2,TRBD1,TRBV5-5
CASSARQPPGEKLFF,TGTGCCAGCTCAGCCAGACAGCCACCGGGTGAAAAACTGTTTTTT,few,TRBJ1-4,NA,TRBV18
CASSRSGGRADYEQYF,TGTGCCAGCAGCCGTTCAGGCGGGAGGGCCGACTACGAGCAGTACTTC,NA,TRBJ2-7,TRBD2,TRBV4-2
CATSSAYSTNYGYTF,TGTGCCACCAGCAGCGCTTATAGTACTAACTATGGCTACACCTTC,NA,TRBJ1-2,NA,TRBV15
CASSLGGYPPSYEQYF,TGTGCCAGCAGCTTGGGGGGCTATCCTCCTTCCTACGAGCAGTACTTC,NA,TRBJ2-7,NA,TRBV5-6
CATLHPGTDYSGANVLTF,TGTGCCACCCTCCACCCCGGGACAGACTACTCTGGGGCCAACGTCCTGACTTTC,once,TRBJ2-6,TRBD1,TRBV10-3
CASSDSLFGELFF,TGTGCCAGCAGTGACTCCTTATTCGGGGAGCTGTTTTTT,NA,TRBJ2-2,NA,TRBV6-4
CATSDLAASYNEQFF,TGTGCCACCAGTGATCTAGCGGCTTCCTACAATGAGCAGTTCTTC,NA,TRBJ2-1,TRBD2,TRBV24-1
CASSQVSGAGNTIYF,TGCGCCAGCAGCCAAGTTAGCGGGGCTGGAAACACCATATATTTT,NA,TRBJ1-3,NA,TRBV4-3
CASSVGPGGYEQYF,TGTGCCAGCAGCGTAGGCCCAGGGGGGTACGAGCAGTACTTC,NA,TRBJ2-7,NA,TRBV9
CASSLVSGGRDTQYF,TGTGCCAGCAGCTTAGTGTCCGGGGGTAGGGATACGCAGTATTTT,NA,TRBJ2-3,NA,TRBV7-6
CASRHRQPNEKLFF,TGTGCCAGCCGTCACAGACAGCCGAATGAAAAACTGTTTTTT,NA,TRBJ1-4,NA,TRBV6-5
CASSPRTSGNGELFF,TGTGCCAGCAGCCCACGGACTAGCGGGAACGGGGAGCTGTTTTTT,NA,TRBJ2-2,TRBD2,TRBV11-3
CASSVELNDQPQHF,TGTGCCAGCAGCGTAGAGCTTAATGATCAGCCCCAGCATTTT,NA,TRBJ1-5,NA,TRBV9
CASSLESTGDTGELFF,TGTGCCAGCAGCTTAGAATCAACGGGAGACACCGGGGAGCTGTTTTTT,NA,TRBJ2-2,NA,TRBV11-3
CASSLPGSPLHF,TGTGCCAGCAGCTTACCGGGTTCACCCCTCCACTTT,NA,TRBJ1-6,NA,TRBV7-8
CASSPGLAGGRADTQYF,TGTGCCAGCAGCCCCGGACTAGCGGGAGGTCGGGCAGATACGCAGTATTTT,NA,TRBJ2-3,TRBD2,TRBV7-3
CASSYLNPDGDNQPQHF,TGTGCCAGCAGTTACCTGAATCCGGACGGGGACAATCAGCCCCAGCATTTT,NA,TRBJ1-5,NA,TRBV6-2/TRBV6-3
CASSVGAGGSYEQYF,TGTGCCAGCAGCGTAGGGGCGGGGGGCTCCTACGAGCAGTACTTC,NA,TRBJ2-7,TRBD2,TRBV9
CASSFSGSSYNEQFF,TGTGCCAGCAGCTTTAGCGGGAGTTCCTACAATGAGCAGTTCTTC,NA,TRBJ2-1,TRBD2,TRBV7-2
CASSILGGRGNEQFF,TGTGCCAGTAGTATATTGGGGGGAAGAGGCAATGAGCAGTTCTTC,NA,TRBJ2-1,NA,TRBV19
CASSSSGPGGSPLHF,TGTGCCAGCAGCTCATCCGGCCCTGGGGGCTCACCCCTCCACTTT,NA,TRBJ1-6,NA,TRBV7-8
CASSQEEGLAGDIYNEQFF,TGCGCCAGCAGCCAAGAAGAGGGGTTAGCGGGAGATATCTACAATGAGCAGTTCTTC,NA,TRBJ2-1,TRBD2,TRBV4-1
CASSLLAGTYGELFF,TGTGCCAGCAGTTTATTAGCAGGGACTTACGGGGAGCTGTTTTTT,NA,TRBJ2-2,NA,TRBV27
CATGLAGGSFSYNEQFF,TGTGCCACTGGACTAGCGGGAGGTTCTTTCTCCTACAATGAGCAGTTCTTC,NA,TRBJ2-1,TRBD2,TRBV19
CASSLVEGRSYEQYF,TGTGCCAGCAGCTTAGTGGAGGGCCGTTCCTACGAGCAGTACTTC,NA,TRBJ2-7,NA,TRBV7-2
CASSHGTGTGSYEQYF,TGTGCCAGCAGCCATGGAACCGGGACAGGCTCCTACGAGCAGTACTTC,NA,TRBJ2-7,TRBD1,TRBV3-1/TRBV3-2
CASSDSGQGPEFSGANVLTF,TGTGCCAGCAGTGACTCGGGACAGGGGCCAGAGTTCTCTGGGGCCAACGTCCTGACTTTC,NA,TRBJ2-6,TRBD1,TRBV6-4
CASSLGLAETSTDTQYF,TGTGCCAGTAGTTTAGGACTAGCGGAAACTAGCACAGATACGCAGTATTTT,NA,TRBJ2-3,TRBD2,TRBV19
CASSSGLLRDNEQFF,TGCGCCAGCAGCTCAGGACTACTTCGCGACAATGAGCAGTTCTTC,NA,TRBJ2-1,NA,TRBV5-1
CASSLRGLKETQYF,TGTGCCAGCAGCTTGAGGGGGTTGAAAGAGACCCAGTACTTC,NA,TRBJ2-5,NA,TRBV5-4
CASRTGPSASYNEQFF,TGTGCCAGCAGGACCGGACCTAGCGCCTCCTACAATGAGCAGTTCTTC,NA,TRBJ2-1,NA,TRBV2
CASSPFRGGDGYTF,TGTGCCAGCTCACCATTCAGGGGAGGGGATGGCTACACCTTC,NA,TRBJ1-2,NA,TRBV18
CASSPRQGANEQYF,TGTGCCAGTAGTCCGCGACAGGGGGCCAACGAGCAGTACTTC,NA,TRBJ2-7,TRBD1,TRBV19